The clone carrying this T cell receptor beta chain was recorded once. The assay used was immunoSEQ (version v3.0), run at survey level. Assay: immunoSEQ multiplex PCR; the TCRdb copy retains only in-frame clones and omits some. The data hold some 17,000 clones, with 80% observed a single time. This sample was taken from a study of long-term antiretroviral therapy in people with HIV. This CDR3 has 13 residues. V gave up 7 bases and J gave up 1 base, with 10 bases separating them. The germline gives CDR1 LGHNT, CDR2 FRNRAP. The J gene is TRBJ1-1, the V gene TRBV12-5, with a tentative D call TRBD1 (5 bases). This TCR came from a man between 18 and 35 years old with HIV. The sample was unsorted PBMCs, taken 0.1 years before starting antiretroviral therapy. CDR3 sequence reads: CASAKTENTEAFF. CDR3 in DNA: TGTGCTAGTGCCAAGACAGAGAACACTGAAGCTTTCTTT.